This T cell receptor (beta chain) was obtained from a study of blood T cells in healthy people across ages. Peripheral blood, about 9.4 milliliters per donor, was collected. A second PCR, run for roughly 7 to 11 cycles, used a sample-barcoded 5' primer plus a J-beta primer mix. MiXCR was run by TCRdb on the 5' RACE reads, yielding one entry per CDR3 protein. The sample has 750,000 to 950,000 distinct CDR3 sequences, almost 30% seen once; the top ten hold roughly 10%. V gave up 10 bases and J gave up 6 bases, with 16 bases separating them. The germline V gene has CDR1 KGHSH and CDR2 LQKENI. The CDR3 contains 14 residues. This same sample was also taken into another study, of T cells of mothers and their children. That report adds: From each mother came over 8 million TCR beta CDR3 reads, and from each child came about 3 million.

The sequence derives from a woman aged 40 to 49 in good health. V and J are TRBV18 and TRBJ1-6; unclear D gene. Source material: blood. The CDR3 sequence is CATASSEGNSPLHF. For the CDR3, the DNA is TGTGCCACCGCCTCGAGTGAGGGTAATTCACCCCTCCACTTT.